Shown below are 2 T cell receptor beta chains from a single sample sequenced in a study of T cell responses to AZD1222 COVID-19 vaccine. The protocol was immunoSEQ multiplex PCR, while the TCRdb copy is restricted to in-frame clones and leaves out a portion. Of about 180,000 clones listed, 85% to 95% are singletons. The sample here was peripheral blood, taken 28 days after the second dose of the MenACWY control vaccine. The source of these receptors is an adult who received the MenACWY meningococcal vaccine as a control.

This clone was counted once. The rearrangement joins TRBV5-1 to TRBJ1-5, with 7 bases fitting TRBD1. V shed 4 bases, J shed 4 bases, and the junction held 5 bases outside the gene matches. The CDR3 loop spans 14 amino acids. Germline values: CDR1 SGHRS, CDR2 YFSETQ. The CDR3 sequence: CASSIGTANQPQHF. In DNA form, the CDR3 reads TGCGCCAGCAGCATCGGGACAGCAAATCAGCCCCAGCATTTT. Together with reference TRBV5-1 and TRBJ1-5, the CDR3 gives the full variable domain: KAGVTQTPRYLIKTRGQQVTLSCSPISGHRSVSWYQQTPGQGLQFLFEYFSETQRNKGNFPGRFSGRQFSNSRSEMNVSTLELGDSALYLCASSIGTANQPQHFGDGTRLSIL.

This clone appeared once. The rearrangement uses TRBV29-1 and TRBJ1-1; D might be TRBD1 (5 bases). This CDR3 has 14 residues. Per the germline V gene, CDR1 is SQVTM and CDR2 is ANQGSEA. Trimming pared 7 bases from V and 8 bases from J, leaving 23 bases between. CDR3 loop: CSALFPGTAGEAFF. The CDR3 region has the DNA TGCAGCGCCCTATTCCCAGGGACGGCGGGGGAAGCTTTCTTT.